Listed here is a single T cell receptor (beta chain). Its target is unknown. Using its own MiXCR run on the 5' RACE reads, TCRdb lists one record per CDR3 protein. This table holds 200,000 to 300,000 distinct CDR3 sequences, approximately 13% found once. The sample is drawn from a study of T cells after yellow fever vaccination. Study as a whole: Fractions containing few cells were prepared with SMART-Seq v4 Ultra Low Input.

Germline lookup yields CDR1 MNHEY and CDR2 SVGAGI. With 4 bases removed from V and 8 bases from J, the gap between germline ends came to 9 bases. The CDR3 is 12 residues long. Study results and caveats: Reappearing after the booster were most of the clones from primary vaccination (about 96% CD4, 75% to 90% CD8). The bulk population could contribute abundant contaminating clonotypes to FACS-sorted repertoires.

This chain uses TRBV6-5 with TRBJ2-4; D unresolved. Sequenced here: CD4+ T cells sorted from PBMCs, sampled 45 days after the yellow fever booster vaccination. This receptor was obtained from a man aged 25-45 years who received the YFV17D yellow fever vaccine. This CDR3 reads CASSSAGDIQYF. The DNA for the CDR3 is TGTGCCAGCAGTTCAGCTGGGGACATTCAGTACTTC.